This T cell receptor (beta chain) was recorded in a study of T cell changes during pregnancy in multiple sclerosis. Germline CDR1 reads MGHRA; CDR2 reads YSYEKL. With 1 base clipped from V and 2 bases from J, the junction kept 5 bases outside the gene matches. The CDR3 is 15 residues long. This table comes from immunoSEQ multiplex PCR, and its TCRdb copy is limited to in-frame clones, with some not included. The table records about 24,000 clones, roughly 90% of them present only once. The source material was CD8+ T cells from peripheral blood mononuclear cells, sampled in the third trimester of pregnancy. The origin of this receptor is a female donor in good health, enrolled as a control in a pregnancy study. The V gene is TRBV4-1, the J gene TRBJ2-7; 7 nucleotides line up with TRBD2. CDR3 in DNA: TGCGCCAGCAGCCAAGCGCCTAGCGGAACCTACGAGCAGTACTTC. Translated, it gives CASSQAPSGTYEQYF.